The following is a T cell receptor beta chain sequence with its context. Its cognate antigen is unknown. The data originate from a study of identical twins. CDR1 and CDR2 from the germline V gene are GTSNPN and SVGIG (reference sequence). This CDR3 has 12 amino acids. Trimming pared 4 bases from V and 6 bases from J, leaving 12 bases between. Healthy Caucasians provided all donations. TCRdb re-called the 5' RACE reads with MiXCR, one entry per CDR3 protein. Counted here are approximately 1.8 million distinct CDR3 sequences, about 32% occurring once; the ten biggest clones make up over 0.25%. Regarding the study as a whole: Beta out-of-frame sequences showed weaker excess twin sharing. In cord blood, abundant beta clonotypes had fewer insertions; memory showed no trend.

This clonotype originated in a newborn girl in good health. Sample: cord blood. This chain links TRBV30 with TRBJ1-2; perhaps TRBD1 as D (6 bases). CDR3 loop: CAWNGGRHGYTF. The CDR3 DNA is TGTGCCTGGAATGGGGGGCGACATGGCTACACCTTC.